The sequence of this T cell receptor (beta chain) was determined in a study of blood T cell repertoires in COVID-19 (dated by TCRdb to between 2020 and 2021). As for the study more broadly: Samples covering the acute and convalescent phases of COVID-19 were provided by collaborators in the United States, Italy and Spain. A freely available public database, intended as a resource for researchers studying the immune response to SARS-CoV-2, is where the repertoires were released. Samples were obtained from the ongoing ImmuneRACE study (first 160 participants) and from 1,254 subjects provided by 6 global collaborators. Where HLA class I and class II types were available, the types were taken from metadata supplied by the sample provider, not from assay-based typing. The material from the prospective study consisted of cDNA or gDNA derived from T cells, B-cell-depleted T cells, or PBMCs. Subjects who had been exposed to COVID-19, were actively infected with it, or had recovered from it provided the deeply sampled blood TCRbeta repertoires that made up the dataset. Sample metadata almost always included a de-identified subject ID, COVID-19 status, age in years and sex.

Regarding this clone: The antigen it recognizes is unknown. Base qualities are not provided; no much larger clone lies one nucleotide away.

Reading the germline V gene gives CDR1 SGHNT and CDR2 YENEEA. Its CDR3 holds 18 amino acids, cysteine through phenylalanine. The sequence is cut down to CDR3 DNA, 54 bases in frame from base 1. The germline ends are 18 bases apart after V is trimmed by 1 base and J by 1 base. TCRbeta CDR3 regions were amplified from genomic DNA using the immunoSEQ Assay, a bias-controlled multiplex PCR. In the original analysis: The number of nucleated cells in each sample was estimated by amplification of reference gene primers within the assay. To quantify the absolute abundance of each unique TCRbeta CDR3 rearrangement, sequence reads were collapsed and filtered. For each sample, productive Simpson clonality was calculated as the square root of Simpson's diversity index across productive rearrangements. In TCRdb, the immuneACCESS table is reduced to in-frame sequences with V and J assigned. These tables do not hold every clone; where another copy was compared, an unresolved V gene accounts for under half, and the others remain unexplained. The V and J calls and clone size are taken from that table; D and trimming were inferred from the DNA. Across this sample there are approximately 320,000 clones, with 90% seen only once. The ten top clones hold 2% to 3% of the sample.

Participants in the prospective study were aged roughly 18 to 100 years, lived in more than 20 United States geographic areas, and enrolled through a virtual design. In the prospective study, participants were assigned to cohorts based on the clinical history participants reported in a screening survey and a study questionnaire. Recovered participants in ImmuneRACE Cohort 3 were defined as having two consecutive negative NP/OP PCR tests, clearance from a healthcare professional, or resolution of symptoms. In the prospective study, whole blood, serum and a nasopharyngeal or oropharyngeal swab were collected from each participant by mobile phlebotomists. Participants in the prospective study had the option to provide additional blood draws and questionnaires over an approximately two-month period. Before DNA extraction, blood samples from the prospective study were shipped at room temperature or frozen.

Findings and caveats that apply to the study as a whole: How much clinical and demographic metadata was included differed by source and by participant, and the metadata was provided uncurated.

Sequencing was performed on PBMCs or T cells enriched from blood (not recorded which). The TCR originated in a man aged 55 to 70 who had recovered from COVID-19. The rearrangement joined TRBV11-3 to TRBJ2-3; the D gene identity is not certain. DNA sequence: TGTGCCAGCAGCTTAGGGATCGACTCTAGGTTGGGCACAGATACGCAGTATTTT. It translates as CASSLGIDSRLGTDTQYF.